This is a list of T cell receptor beta chains from one sample in a study of blood T cells in healthy people across ages. TCRdb itself ran the 5' RACE reads through MiXCR, one entry per CDR3 protein. The sample yields around 1.1 million distinct CDR3 sequences, roughly two fifths seen once. The sequencing sample was made of blood. Receptors originate from a man in his late teens or twenties in good health. Both conserved end residues are part of each CDR3. A D gene is named only where the DNA matches it firmly. Expanded clones are given a class, and other clones once, few, many or no size at all.

>TRBD1|TRBV12-5|TRBJ1-1|few|14
TGTGCTAGTGGGCGGGGGACAGTTTACACTGAAGCTTTCTTT
CASGRGTVYTEAFF
>TRBD1|TRBV6-5|TRBJ1-1|-|18
TGTGCCAGCAGTTCGACGGTACAGAACAGGGGGCTAGACACTGAAGCTTTCTTT
CASSSTVQNRGLDTEAFF
>-|TRBV3-1|TRBJ2-7|-|17
TGTGCCAGCAGGCACAGCCGGGGGACACCATCTAACTACGAGCAGTACTTC
CASRHSRGTPSNYEQYF
>-|TRBV18|TRBJ2-5|few|13
TGTGCCAGCTCCTTGGCGCCTAAAGAGACCCAGTACTTC
CASSLAPKETQYF
>-|TRBV6-6|TRBJ2-6|many|14
TGTGCCAGCAGCGCCTACTCTGGGGCCAACGTCCTGACTTTC
CASSAYSGANVLTF
>-|TRBV20-1|TRBJ1-5|few|15
TGCAGTGCTAGAGATTTCAGAGATAGCAATCAGCCCCAGCATTTT
CSARDFRDSNQPQHF
>TRBD1|TRBV7-3|TRBJ1-1|-|13
TGTGCCAGCAGCCCGGACAGGGGATTTGAAGCTTTCTTT
CASSPDRGFEAFF
>-|TRBV19|TRBJ2-5|few|13
TGTGCCAGTAGTTTAAGGGTAAAAGAGACCCAGTACTTC
CASSLRVKETQYF
>TRBD1|TRBV7-2|TRBJ1-5|once|16
TGTGCCAGCAGCTTAACTTTTGACAGGGCCAATCAGCCCCAGCATTTT
CASSLTFDRANQPQHF
>-|TRBV21-1|TRBJ2-5|-|16
TGTGCCAGCAGCAAAGGCCTCGGACGGGGAGAAGAGACCCAGTACTTC
CASSKGLGRGEETQYF
>TRBD1|TRBV6-2/TRBV6-3|TRBJ2-2|-|14
TGTGCCAGCAGGGGACAGGGTTACACCGGGGAGCTGTTTTTT
CASRGQGYTGELFF
>-|TRBV4-1|TRBJ1-2|-|14
TGCGCCAGCAGCCAAGTCCAGGGAAACTATGGCTACACCTTC
CASSQVQGNYGYTF
>TRBD2|TRBV12-3/TRBV12-4|TRBJ2-2|few|18
TGTGCCAGCAGCCCGACTAGCGGGGCGCTCTCGGGGACCGGGGAGCTGTTTTTT
CASSPTSGALSGTGELFF
>-|TRBV7-2|TRBJ2-7|-|14
TGTGCCAGCGGGGGCGGTCGGTCACGGTACGAGCAGTACTTC
CASGGGRSRYEQYF
>-|TRBV20-1|TRBJ1-1|-|14
TGCAGTGCTAGAACGGGGGCGATGAACACTGAAGCTTTCTTT
CSARTGAMNTEAFF
>-|TRBV20-1|TRBJ1-1|few|14
TGCAGTGCTAGGCCACGGGACCGGAACACTGAAGCTTTCTTT
CSARPRDRNTEAFF